A selection of T cell receptor beta chains follows, all from one sample in a study of T cells in Graves' hyperthyroidism and ophthalmopathy. TCRdb reprocessed the multiplex PCR reads via MiXCR and lists one record per CDR3 protein. This table holds roughly 500,000 distinct CDR3 sequences, more than 11% found once. The sample consisted of blood. These receptors originate from a woman aged 25 to 39 with Graves' hyperthyroidism that later progressed to Graves' ophthalmopathy. The CDR3 runs from the conserved cysteine through the conserved F or W. A D gene is named only where the DNA matches it firmly. Size values are once, few and many counts, or a class for expanded clones, and some rows have none.

v_gene	j_gene	abundance	d_gene	CDR3aa	CDR3nt
TRBV28	TRBJ2-3	many	TRBD2	CASSPSRGRAIDTQYF	TGTGCCAGCAGCCCTTCTCGTGGGAGGGCCATAGATACGCAGTATTTT
TRBV6-1	TRBJ2-7	many	.	CASSQAHLYEQYF	TGTGCCAGCAGTCAAGCGCACCTCTACGAGCAGTACTTC
TRBV12-3/TRBV12-4	TRBJ2-5	few	.	CASSIKRTKETQYF	TGTGCCAGCAGTATCAAGAGGACAAAAGAGACCCAGTACTTC
TRBV7-9	TRBJ2-2	.	TRBD2	CASWGLVDTGELFF	TGTGCCAGCTGGGGACTAGTTGACACCGGGGAGCTGTTTTTT
TRBV2	TRBJ1-2	many	.	CASSDYGGTYGYTF	TGTGCCAGCAGTGATTATGGAGGGACCTATGGCTACACCTTC
TRBV11-2	TRBJ2-2	.	.	CASSGPAGELFF	TGTGCCAGCAGCGGGCCGGCCGGGGAGCTGTTTTTT
TRBV19	TRBJ1-2	many	TRBD1	CASSLTGARDYGYTF	TGTGCCAGTAGTCTTACAGGGGCCAGGGACTATGGCTACACCTTC
TRBV9	TRBJ2-1	.	.	CASRKRENEQFF	TGTGCCAGCAGGAAGAGGGAGAATGAGCAGTTCTTC
TRBV3-1	TRBJ2-3	.	TRBD2	CASSPQKLAENTDTQYF	TGTGCCAGCAGCCCCCAAAAGCTAGCGGAGAACACAGATACGCAGTATTTT
TRBV12-3/TRBV12-4	TRBJ2-1	many	.	CASSFGGYNEQFF	TGTGCCAGCAGCTTTGGCGGTTACAATGAGCAGTTCTTC
TRBV3-1	TRBJ2-1	many	.	CASSPRHDATYNEQFF	TGTGCCAGCAGCCCCCGTCACGATGCTACCTACAATGAGCAGTTCTTC
TRBV9	TRBJ2-1	few	.	CASSVARERYNEQFF	TGTGCCAGCAGCGTAGCCAGGGAGCGGTACAATGAGCAGTTCTTC
TRBV7-2	TRBJ1-5	few	TRBD1	CASSLVDRGWVGAYSNQPQHF	TGTGCCAGCAGCTTAGTTGACAGGGGTTGGGTCGGGGCTTATAGCAATCAGCCCCAGCATTTT
TRBV2	TRBJ2-2	many	TRBD1	CASYTGGNTGELFF	TGTGCCAGCTATACAGGGGGGAACACCGGGGAGCTGTTTTTT
TRBV28	TRBJ2-7	many	.	CASSLRLPQTSYEQYF	TGTGCCAGCAGCCTTCGACTCCCCCAAACCTCCTACGAGCAGTACTTC
TRBV19	TRBJ1-1	.	.	CASSMLPGTEAFF	TGTGCCAGTAGTATGCTGCCAGGGACTGAAGCTTTCTTT
TRBV11-1	TRBJ1-1	many	TRBD1	CASSVQGDTEAFF	TGTGCCAGCAGCGTCCAGGGGGACACTGAAGCTTTCTTT
TRBV20-1	TRBJ1-4	many	TRBD1	CSARGEGQGATNEKLFF	TGCAGTGCTAGAGGGGAGGGACAGGGAGCAACTAATGAAAAACTGTTTTTT
TRBV6-5	TRBJ1-1	many	TRBD1	CASSYPDRATEAFF	TGTGCCAGCAGTTACCCCGACAGGGCCACTGAAGCTTTCTTT
TRBV9	TRBJ1-6	.	.	CASSVESYNSPLHF	TGTGCCAGCAGCGTAGAATCCTATAATTCACCCCTCCACTTT
TRBV28	TRBJ2-7	.	TRBD2	CASSGSGAGASYEQYF	TGTGCCAGCAGTGGCTCGGGAGCGGGGGCCTCCTACGAGCAGTACTTC
TRBV2	TRBJ2-7	.	TRBD2	CASSETSGRADEQYF	TGTGCCAGCAGTGAGACTAGCGGGAGGGCCGACGAGCAGTACTTC
TRBV24-1	TRBJ2-3	many	.	CATSDWAGSGGDTQYF	TGTGCCACCAGTGATTGGGCAGGGAGTGGTGGAGATACGCAGTATTTT
TRBV6-1	TRBJ2-6	once	.	CASPNPPGPAANVLTF	TGTGCCAGTCCGAACCCCCCGGGCCCTGCGGCCAACGTCCTGACTTTC
TRBV19	TRBJ2-2	.	.	CASSIVWRENTGELFF	TGTGCCAGTAGTATAGTTTGGCGGGAGAACACCGGGGAGCTGTTTTTT
TRBV15	TRBJ1-3	few	.	CATSRDVGAGLGNTIYF	TGTGCCACCAGCAGAGATGTGGGGGCAGGCCTTGGAAACACCATATATTTT
TRBV20-1	TRBJ2-7	many	TRBD2	CSGLTSGSIYEQYF	TGCAGTGGCTTAACTAGCGGGTCGATCTACGAGCAGTACTTC
TRBV19	TRBJ2-7	few	.	CASSIALSTPYEQYF	TGTGCCAGTAGTATCGCCCTATCGACCCCCTACGAGCAGTACTTC
TRBV6-1	TRBJ2-5	many	TRBD1	CASKDRAFQETQYF	TGTGCCAGTAAGGACAGGGCCTTCCAAGAGACCCAGTACTTC
TRBV7-2	TRBJ1-2	many	TRBD1	CASSLLDRGSGLQGYTF	TGTGCCAGCAGCTTACTCGACAGGGGGTCGGGTCTCCAAGGCTACACCTTC
TRBV25-1	TRBJ2-3	few	.	CASSEFGREATDTQYF	TGTGCCAGCAGTGAATTTGGCAGGGAGGCAACAGATACGCAGTATTTT
TRBV28	TRBJ2-3	many	.	CASSFGAYGTDTQYF	TGTGCCAGCAGTTTCGGGGCGTATGGCACAGATACGCAGTATTTT
TRBV20-1	TRBJ2-1	.	TRBD1	CSARDSEGYNEQFF	TGCAGTGCCCGGGACAGCGAGGGGTACAATGAGCAGTTCTTC
TRBV24-1	TRBJ2-3	few	TRBD2	CATSDRLAGGLSSTDTQYF	TGTGCCACCAGTGATCGACTAGCGGGAGGGCTCTCTAGCACAGATACGCAGTATTTT
TRBV18	TRBJ2-3	many	TRBD1	CASSPLPGQGSTDTQYF	TGTGCCAGCTCACCACTTCCTGGACAGGGCAGCACAGATACGCAGTATTTT
TRBV9	TRBJ2-7	.	TRBD1	CASSVGPSYGQGGEQYF	TGTGCCAGCAGCGTAGGGCCTTCCTACGGACAGGGTGGAGAGCAGTACTTC
TRBV19	TRBJ2-3	many	TRBD2	CASRARPSGRAGRGDTQYF	TGTGCCAGTAGGGCCCGCCCAAGCGGGAGGGCCGGACGGGGAGATACGCAGTATTTT
TRBV5-1	TRBJ2-3	many	.	CASSKRESGTDTQYF	TGCGCCAGCAGCAAACGGGAGTCCGGGACAGATACGCAGTATTTT
TRBV14	TRBJ2-3	.	TRBD2	CASSQLGSYLAGVSDTQYF	TGTGCCAGCAGCCAATTGGGGTCCTACCTAGCGGGAGTCTCAGATACGCAGTATTTT
TRBV12-3/TRBV12-4	TRBJ1-1	many	.	CASSTARNTEAFF	TGTGCCAGCAGCACAGCGAGGAACACTGAAGCTTTCTTT
TRBV3-1	TRBJ1-2	many	.	CASGDSYGYTF	TGTGCCAGCGGAGACAGCTATGGCTACACCTTC
TRBV29-1	TRBJ2-3	.	.	CSVGWTPLNTDTQYF	TGCAGCGTGGGGTGGACACCGCTTAACACAGATACGCAGTATTTT
TRBV27	TRBJ1-2	many	TRBD1	CASSTLDRLAGYTF	TGTGCCAGCAGTACCTTGGACAGGTTGGCTGGCTACACCTTC
TRBV10-2	TRBJ1-5	.	.	CASSAGLQPQHF	TGCGCCAGCAGTGCAGGGTTGCAGCCCCAGCATTTT
TRBV6-5	TRBJ2-1	many	TRBD2	CASSYPGLAGVGEQFF	TGTGCCAGCAGTTACCCGGGACTAGCGGGAGTGGGTGAGCAGTTCTTC
TRBV6-5	TRBJ2-7	few	.	CASSYMEQSYEQYF	TGTGCCAGCAGTTACATGGAACAGAGCTACGAGCAGTACTTC
TRBV19	TRBJ1-2	many	TRBD1	CASKLTGGVGYGYTF	TGTGCCAGTAAATTGACAGGGGGCGTCGGCTATGGCTACACCTTC
TRBV28	TRBJ1-5	few	.	CASSWGENQPQHF	TGTGCCAGCAGTTGGGGGGAGAATCAGCCCCAGCATTTT
TRBV5-1	TRBJ2-4	many	.	CASSVQGLAKNIQYF	TGCGCCAGCAGCGTTCAGGGTTTAGCCAAAAACATTCAGTACTTC
TRBV19	TRBJ2-1	few	.	CASRDAYNEQFF	TGTGCCAGTAGGGACGCCTACAATGAGCAGTTCTTC
TRBV4-3	TRBJ1-4	.	.	CASSPGWTEELFF	TGCGCCAGCAGCCCCGGTTGGACGGAGGAACTGTTTTTT
TRBV27	TRBJ2-7	many	.	CASHPLGGDFSYEQYF	TGTGCCAGCCACCCCCTAGGAGGGGACTTTTCCTACGAGCAGTACTTC
TRBV29-1	TRBJ1-1	.	.	CSAHGTFGEAFF	TGCAGCGCCCACGGGACTTTCGGTGAAGCTTTCTTT
TRBV11-3	TRBJ2-1	many	.	CASSPEGPTVNEQFF	TGTGCCAGCAGCCCTGAAGGGCCGACGGTCAATGAGCAGTTCTTC
TRBV19	TRBJ2-1	.	.	CASGDRPQLPGGDEQFF	TGTGCCAGTGGGGACAGGCCACAGCTCCCTGGGGGGGATGAGCAGTTCTTC